One and the same sample provided the 30 T cell receptor beta chains below, sequenced in a study of blood T cell repertoires in COVID-19. Profiling relied on immunoSEQ multiplex PCR, and the TCRdb table lists in-frame clones only, not all of them. Of 250,000 to 350,000 clones listed, about nine tenths were seen once; the top ten hold 2.2%. Source material: peripheral blood. Receptors originate from a woman aged 50 to 60 who had recovered from COVID-19.

The CDR3 protein is CASSDVDRGLEQYF. In DNA form, the CDR3 reads TGTGCCAGCAGTGATGTCGACAGGGGGCTCGAGCAGTACTTC. J is TRBJ2-7 and V is TRBV2; 10 nucleotides align to TRBD1. The CDR3 runs 14 residues. Germline CDR1 and CDR2: SNHLY and FYNNEI. The ends lost 3 bases at V and 6 bases at J; junction bases unmatched: 5.

The CDR3 sequence is CASSQETLAGTDTQYF. The CDR3 coding sequence is TGTGCCAGCAGCCAAGAAACACTAGCGGGCACAGATACGCAGTATTTT. The V call is TRBV4-2, the J call TRBJ2-3, with 8 bases fitting TRBD2. The CDR3 consists of 16 residues. V shed 0 bases, J shed 1 base, and the junction held 3 bases outside the gene matches. Per the germline V gene, CDR1 is LGHNA and CDR2 is YNFKEQ.

The chain recombines TRBV21-1 with TRBJ1-5; the table's TRBD1 call for D was not verified on the DNA. TRBV21-1 is a known pseudogene. CDR3 length equals 16 residues. The CDR3, as DNA: TGTGCCAGCAGCAAAGCGGGCAGGGGTAGCAATCAGCCCCAGCATTTT. It specifies CASSKAGRGSNQPQHF.

V and J are TRBV29-1 and TRBJ1-2; a weak D match, TRBD1 (5 bases). The length of the CDR3 is 10 residues. Germline CDR1 is SQVTM and CDR2 is ANQGSEA. Trimming removed 7 bases at V and 4 bases at J, with 7 bases between. For the CDR3, the DNA is TGCAGCGCTGACAGCTATGGCTACACCTTC. Translation: CSADSYGYTF.

V usage is TRBV6-2 or TRBV6-3 and J usage is TRBJ2-1; D gene uncertain. This CDR3 has 13 amino acids. With 5 bases removed from V and 0 bases from J, the gap between germline ends came to 5 bases. Germline V gene sequence: CDR1 MNHEY, CDR2 SVGEGT. CDR3 loop: CASSRSSYNEQFF. The CDR3 bases are TGTGCCAGCAGTCGCAGCTCCTACAATGAGCAGTTCTTC.

The chain joins TRBV24-1 to TRBJ2-1; 8 nucleotides match TRBD2. J lost 4 bases, V lost 4 bases, and 17 bases had no gene match. Germline V CDR1 and CDR2: KGHDR, SFDVKD. CDR3 length equals 19 residues. The CDR3 region is CATSDLKVGASGLYNEQFF. The CDR3 DNA reads as TGTGCCACCAGTGACCTTAAAGTGGGGGCTAGCGGGTTGTACAATGAGCAGTTCTTC.

This clone has a single count. DNA for the CDR3: TGTGCCGCGGGGAAAGGGTCCACTAATGAAAAACTGTTTTTT. Translation: CAAGKGSTNEKLFF. This rearrangement joins TRBV6-5 to TRBJ1-4; D unresolved. CDR1 and CDR2 (germline): MNHEY, SVGAGI. CDR3 length: 14 residues. With 11 bases removed from V and 2 bases from J, the gap between germline ends came to 15 bases.

The chain uses TRBV4-3 and TRBJ2-7; 10 nucleotides agree with TRBD2. Germline-derived CDR1 and CDR2 are LGHNA and YSLEER. V shed 4 bases, J shed 2 bases, and the junction held 5 bases outside the gene matches. This CDR3 has 15 amino acids. This CDR3 reads CASSRVLAGPYEQYF. CDR3 coding DNA: TGCGCCAGCAGCCGAGTACTAGCGGGACCCTACGAGCAGTACTTC.

The rearrangement uses TRBV5-1 and TRBJ1-1, with D perhaps matching TRBD1 (5 bases). CDR1 SGHRS and CDR2 YFSETQ come from the germline V gene. V dropped 2 bases and J dropped 8 bases, with 22 bases sitting between them. The CDR3 sequence is 16 residues long. In DNA form, the CDR3 reads TGCGCCAGCAGCTTTTCACGACAGCCAGGAAGCTACGAAGCTTTCTTT. Its translation is CASSFSRQPGSYEAFF.

The chain joins TRBV4-3 to TRBJ2-1; a possible D gene is TRBD2 (5 bases). Trimming took off 0 bases at V and 8 bases at J, with 20 bases between the two ends. Germline V gene lookup returns CDR1 LGHNA and CDR2 YSLEER. This CDR3 is built from 17 residues. The CDR3 DNA reads TGCGCCAGCAGCCAAGAGGCGGCTAGCTACTTTAACGATGAGCAGTTCTTC. Amino acids: CASSQEAASYFNDEQFF.

The chain joins TRBV5-4 to TRBJ1-1, with 10 nucleotides matching TRBD1. V was pared by 4 bases and J by 6 bases, with 12 bases of the junction left unmatched. This CDR3 region has 16 residues. The germline V gene has CDR1 SGHNT and CDR2 YYREEE (reference sequence). The DNA for the CDR3 is TGTGCCAGCAGCCTCTTAATGACAGGGGGCCACCCTGAAGCTTTCTTT. This codes for CASSLLMTGGHPEAFF.

The chain employs TRBV9 and TRBJ1-1, with D possibly TRBD1 on 5 matching bases. The V and J ends lost 4 bases and 2 bases respectively, with 9 bases between them. The CDR3 spans 13 residues. Germline-derived CDR1 and CDR2 are SGDLS and YYNGEE. CDR3 sequence: CASSRQPNTEAFF. CDR3 in DNA: TGTGCCAGCAGCCGACAGCCAAACACTGAAGCTTTCTTT.

V usage is TRBV7-3 and J usage is TRBJ2-3; 9 positions agree with TRBD1. J lost 1 base, V lost 5 bases, and 10 bases had no gene match. The CDR3 runs to 17 residues. The germline CDR1 and CDR2 sequences are SGHTA and FQGTGA. In DNA, the CDR3 is TGTGCCAGCAGCCCTCAGTCGGACAGGGGTGGCACAGATACGCAGTATTTT. Amino acids: CASSPQSDRGGTDTQYF.

The rearrangement uses TRBV9 and TRBJ1-1; TRBD1 matches at 8 bases. Per the germline V gene, CDR1 is SGDLS and CDR2 is YYNGEE. The CDR3 length is 13 residues. Germline trimming cut 7 bases from V and 5 bases from J; bases unmatched to any gene: 7. The CDR3 DNA sequence: TGTGCCAGCTCCCAGGGGGCGCGGACTGAAGCTTTCTTT. This translates into CASSQGARTEAFF. The full variable domain, rest sourced from reference TRBV9 and TRBJ1-1, is DSGVTQTPKHLITATGQRVTLRCSPRSGDLSVYWYQQSLDQGLQFLIQYYNGEERAKGNILERFSAQQFPDLHSELNLSSLELGDSALYFCASSQGARTEAFFGQGTRLTVV.

The J gene is TRBJ1-2, the V gene TRBV28; TRBD1 matches 7 bases. From germline, CDR1 is MDHEN and CDR2 SYDVKM. V lost 5 bases to trimming and J lost 7 bases; unmatched junction nucleotides: 7. The CDR3 is 13 amino acids. The CDR3 sequence is CASSPDRFGGYTF. CDR3 bases: TGTGCCAGCAGTCCGGACAGGTTTGGTGGCTACACCTTC.

The chain is built from TRBV19 and TRBJ2-3; TRBD1 matches 9 bases. The CDR3 has 15 amino acids. V lost 5 bases and J lost 2; bases outside the gene matches: 5. The V gene's germline CDR1 is LNHDA and CDR2 SQIVND (reference sequence). CDR3 residues: CASSPQGAYTDTQYF. CDR3 DNA: TGTGCCAGTAGTCCACAGGGGGCCTACACAGATACGCAGTATTTT.

This clone was seen just once. The gene calls are TRBV6-6 and TRBJ1-1; D possibly corresponds to TRBD1 (5 bases). The CDR3 is made up of 14 amino acids. Trimming took off 2 bases at V and 5 bases at J, with 12 bases between the two ends. The germline CDR1 and CDR2 sequences are MNHNY and SVGAGI (reference sequence). DNA of the CDR3: TGTGCCAGCAGTTACAGGGGTTTCCTAACTGAAGCTTTCTTT. Protein: CASSYRGFLTEAFF.

The V call is TRBV27, the J call TRBJ1-1; D possibly corresponds to TRBD1 (5 bases). With 5 bases removed from V and 0 bases from J, the gap between germline ends came to 13 bases. This CDR3 is built from 15 residues. Germline-derived CDR1 and CDR2 are MNHEY and SMNVEV (reference sequence). CDR3 residues: CASSPRWGMNTEAFF. Written as DNA, the CDR3 is TGTGCCAGCAGTCCCCGTTGGGGCATGAACACTGAAGCTTTCTTT.

The chain joins TRBV6-1 to TRBJ2-7, with 7 bases fitting TRBD1. Germline loops: CDR1 MNHNS, CDR2 SASEGT. The junction had 3 bases not matched to a gene; V was cut back by 1 base and J by 3 bases. The CDR3 is 14 amino acids. CDR3 sequence: CASSEGAGGYEQYF. The CDR3 DNA sequence: TGTGCCAGCAGTGAAGGGGCAGGGGGCTACGAGCAGTACTTC.

This rearrangement joins TRBV5-1 to TRBJ2-1; 13 bases are shared with TRBD2. Germline lookup yields CDR1 SGHRS and CDR2 YFSETQ. J was trimmed by 6 bases and V by 6 bases; bases with no gene match: 3. The CDR3 is made up of 14 amino acids. The CDR3 sequence: CASTRTSGGNEQFF. The CDR3, as DNA: TGCGCCAGCACAAGGACTAGCGGGGGCAATGAGCAGTTCTTC.

J is TRBJ2-2 and V is TRBV6-5, with D maybe TRBD1 (5 bases). The germline V gene has CDR1 MNHEY and CDR2 SVGAGI. CDR3 length: 12 amino acids. Trimming stripped 8 bases from V and 7 bases from J, with 11 bases between. The CDR3 reads CASGIRGGELFF. In DNA, the CDR3 is TGTGCCAGCGGCATTAGGGGCGGGGAGCTGTTTTTT.

The CDR3 coding sequence is TGTGCCAGCAGTTTATCTGGGGGGCGGGGGCTTGCTGCTAACTATGGCTACACCTTC. Protein product: CASSLSGGRGLAANYGYTF. The V call is TRBV27, the J call TRBJ1-2, with TRBD1 as a possible D gene (6 bases). The length of the CDR3 is 19 residues. V lost 0 bases and J 0 bases, leaving 20 bases between the germline ends. The germline gives CDR1 MNHEY, CDR2 SMNVEV (reference sequence).

The chain recombines TRBV28 with TRBJ2-3; 8 bases map to TRBD2. Trimming removed 3 bases from V and 3 bases from J; junction bases left unmatched: 5. This CDR3 has 15 residues. CDR1 and CDR2 from the germline V gene are MDHEN and SYDVKM. CDR3 sequence (DNA): TGTGCCAGCAGTTTTATCGGGAGGGGGACAGATACGCAGTATTTT. Translated, it gives CASSFIGRGTDTQYF.

The V and J genes are TRBV3-1 (or the pseudogene TRBV3-2) and TRBJ1-4; 9 bases agree with TRBD1. Germline loops: CDR1 LGHDT, CDR2 YNNKEL (reference sequence). The CDR3 has 16 residues. The V segment lost 2 bases and the J segment 2 bases; nucleotides outside the gene matches: 3. The CDR3 bases are TGTGCCAGCAGCCAACCAGGACAGGGGACTAATGAAAAACTGTTTTTT. Protein product: CASSQPGQGTNEKLFF.

This chain's CDR3 is CASSRDAGSNTEAFF. As DNA, the CDR3 is TGTGCCAGCAGTCGGGACGCGGGGTCGAACACTGAAGCTTTCTTT. The V and J genes are TRBV6-5 and TRBJ1-1, with a possible D match to TRBD1 (5 bases). The V gene's germline CDR1 is MNHEY and CDR2 SVGAGI. The V end was cut by 5 bases, the J end by 1 base, with 14 bases between. This CDR3 has 15 residues.

The V and J genes are TRBV7-9 and TRBJ1-1; maybe TRBD1 (5 bases). Germline CDR1 reads SEHNR; CDR2 reads FQNEAQ (reference sequence). With 1 base removed from V and 6 bases from J, the gap between germline ends came to 12 bases. This CDR3 has 14 amino acids. CDR3 protein: CASSLVSQGSEAFF. The CDR3 nucleotides are TGTGCCAGCAGCTTAGTAAGTCAGGGATCTGAAGCTTTCTTT.

CDR3 coding DNA: TGCGCCAGCAGTCCGGGACAGGGTCTGGGAAACACCATATATTTT. This translates into CASSPGQGLGNTIYF. The chain joins TRBV23-1 to TRBJ1-3; 9 bases align to TRBD1. Being an ORF, TRBV23-1 has a function that is uncertain. This CDR3 has 15 residues. Germline trimming cut 4 bases from V and 4 bases from J; bases unmatched to any gene: 5.

The rearrangement links TRBV15 to TRBJ1-2; TRBD1 is a possible D gene (5 bases). Germline CDR1 LNHNV, CDR2 YYDKDF (reference sequence). The CDR3 runs 13 residues. Trimming shortened V by 3 bases and J by 2 bases, and 7 bases separated the two germline ends. This CDR3 reads CATSRTVNYGYTF. The CDR3 bases are TGTGCCACCAGCAGGACAGTAAACTATGGCTACACCTTC.

This rearrangement joins TRBV27 to TRBJ1-1, with TRBD1 matching over 10 bases. Trimming at V came to 6 bases and at J to 5 bases, leaving 6 bases not matched to a gene. Germline V gene lookup returns CDR1 MNHEY and CDR2 SMNVEV (reference sequence). The CDR3 runs 14 residues. The CDR3 DNA sequence: TGTGCCAGCAGACCCTGGGGACAGGGGACTGAAGCTTTCTTT. Amino acid sequence: CASRPWGQGTEAFF.

The chain couples TRBV5-1 to TRBJ1-4; 7 bases match TRBD1. Germline trimming cut 1 base from V and 3 bases from J; bases unmatched to any gene: 6. The CDR3 extends over 16 amino acids. CDR1 is SGHRS and CDR2 is YFSETQ in the germline V gene. CDR3 residues: CASSLTPQGSNEKLFF. The DNA for the CDR3 is TGCGCCAGCAGCTTGACCCCACAGGGGTCTAATGAAAAACTGTTTTTT.